The present T cell receptor (beta chain) was sequenced within a study of T cells after yellow fever vaccination. The study, taken as a whole, reports: The secondary response was weaker but peaked faster, day 5 versus 15. Reappearing after the booster were most of the clones from primary vaccination (almost 97% CD4, about 88% CD8).

Making TCR cDNA involved 5'RACE template switching, which added UMIs and a universal primer site. In TCRdb, the 5' RACE reads were re-called with MiXCR into one record per CDR3 protein. The sample holds fewer than 350,000 distinct CDR3 sequences, about 9.5% seen once. The CDR3 runs to 14 residues. CDR1 is DFQATT and CDR2 is SNEGSKA in the germline V gene (reference sequence). Trimming cost V 3 bases and J 7 bases; bases outside gene matches: 8. In its sample, this clonotype was seen a few times. Its specificity is unknown. This material consisted of PBMCs, taken on the day of the first yellow fever vaccination. The gene calls are TRBV20-1 and TRBJ2-1; TRBD2 matches at 8 bases. This sequence was found in a man between 18 and 35 years old who received the YFV17D yellow fever vaccine. CDR3 nucleotides: TGCAGTGCTAGGACTAGCGTGGATAGGAATGAGCAGTTCTTC. This gives the protein CSARTSVDRNEQFF.